This T cell receptor beta chain is from a study of blood T cells in healthy people across ages. Study results and caveats: With age, beta diversity per million T cells declined roughly linearly, significantly by around 43. CMV infection status of these donors was not known.

Per sample, extraction of total RNA gave at least 6 micrograms in every case. For the second PCR, which ran for about 6 to 11 cycles, a sample-barcoded 5' primer and a J-beta primer mix were used. The template-switch adaptor was a 5' adaptor with 12 random nucleotides. It tagged each cDNA molecule. TCRdb analysed the 5' RACE reads with MiXCR anew, one entry per CDR3 protein. The table has roughly 1.5 million distinct CDR3 sequences, 35% to 45% seen once. The CDR3 runs to 15 residues. The germline gives CDR1 SEHNR, CDR2 FQNEAQ (reference sequence). With respect to this clonotype: Antigen unknown.

The source of this sequence is a woman younger than 30 in good health. The V and J genes are TRBV7-9 and TRBJ2-5, with 7 bases lining up with TRBD1. The tail of the sequence fits TRBJ2-7 better, so the J call may be wrong. The sequencing sample was made of blood. The CDR3 sequence: CASSTWTGKLCEQYF. The CDR3 DNA sequence: TGTGCCAGCAGCACTTGGACAGGAAAACTCTGCGAGCAGTACTTC.